The 12 T cell receptor beta chains below come from one sample, sequenced in a study of cytomegalovirus exposure and HLA in healthy donors (dated by TCRdb to about 2017). Preparation of the library involved the immunoSEQ multiplex PCR assay. The multiplex PCR relied on a mix of 60 forward primers for TCR Vbeta segments and 13 reverse primers for TCR Jbeta segments. TCRdb mirrors the immuneACCESS table, restricted to in-frame sequences. Some clones are absent from its copies; in checked studies, under half trace to an unresolved V gene, and the reason for the others is unknown. This sample lists approximately 160,000 clones; approximately 71% were detected once. The ten most abundant clones make up just under 4.5% of the sample. Sequenced input: PBMCs. The source is a woman aged 18-35 years in good health and CMV-seropositive.

This rearrangement joins TRBV18 to TRBJ2-7, with 9 bases identical to TRBD1. Germline lookup yields CDR1 KGHSH and CDR2 LQKENI. The CDR3 runs to 15 residues. Trimming took 1 base from V and 5 from J; bases not matched to a gene: 6. CDR3 sequence reads: CASSPLGTGRDEQYF. CDR3 sequence (DNA): TGTGCCAGCTCACCACTAGGGACAGGGAGGGACGAGCAGTACTTC.

The rearrangement uses TRBV6-5 and TRBJ2-7; a weak D match, TRBD2 (5 bases). The germline V gene encodes CDR1 MNHEY and CDR2 SVGAGI. The CDR3 spans 13 residues. V was trimmed by 8 bases and J by 5 bases, leaving 16 bases between them. DNA of the CDR3: TGTGCCAGCTCCGAATCCGGGATCGACGAGCAGTACTTC. This translates into CASSESGIDEQYF.

This clone was counted once. V gene TRBV19 combines with J gene TRBJ1-2; possibly TRBD1 for D (5 bases). CDR3 length equals 14 residues. V lost 5 bases, J lost 4 bases, and 14 bases lay in between. Germline V gene lookup returns CDR1 LNHDA and CDR2 SQIVND (reference sequence). For the CDR3, the DNA is TGTGCCAGTAGTGTAGGGGCCAGGGCCTATGGCTACACCTTC. Its translation: CASSVGARAYGYTF.

The chain uses TRBV7-6 and TRBJ2-5; 8 nucleotides match TRBD1. V lost 5 bases and J lost 1; bases outside the gene matches: 3. This CDR3 spans 14 amino acids. Germline-derived CDR1 and CDR2 are SGHVS and FNYEAQ. This chain's CDR3 is CASSRQGPQETQYF. The CDR3 bases are TGTGCCAGCAGCCGACAGGGGCCCCAAGAGACCCAGTACTTC.

The chain has TRBV19 and TRBJ1-5; 7 nucleotides line up with TRBD1. Germline V gene sequence: CDR1 LNHDA, CDR2 SQIVND (reference sequence). The CDR3 covers 13 residues. J was trimmed by 4 bases and V by 5 bases; bases with no gene match: 2. DNA of the CDR3: TGTGCCAGTAGTTTCAGGGGGAATCAGCCCCAGCATTTT. It translates to CASSFRGNQPQHF.

This clone was seen a few times. The CDR3 sequence is CASSDVAGTSYEQYF. CDR3 DNA sequence: TGCGCCAGCAGCGACGTCGCGGGGACCTCCTACGAGCAGTACTTC. V usage is TRBV10-2 and J usage is TRBJ2-7, with D perhaps TRBD2 (6 bases). Trimming took 6 bases from V and 0 from J, leaving 15 bases between them. CDR3 length: 15 amino acids. In germline, CDR1 is WSHSY, CDR2 SAAADI.

This clone was seen a handful of times. The rearrangement uses TRBV4-1 and TRBJ2-7, with TRBD1 matching over 7 bases. In germline, CDR1 is MGHRA, CDR2 YSYEKL. V shed 0 bases and J 3 bases; nucleotides not matched to a gene: 8. CDR3 size: 16 residues. CDR3 coding DNA: TGCGCCAGCAGCCAAGAGACAAGGACAGGACGCTACGAGCAGTACTTC. Residues: CASSQETRTGRYEQYF.

The chain joins TRBV19 to TRBJ2-7; D is uncertain. The CDR3 is 12 residues long. The germline V and J ends were trimmed by 3 bases and 4 bases, with 7 bases remaining between them. Germline-derived CDR1 and CDR2 are LNHDA and SQIVND (reference sequence). DNA for the CDR3: TGTGCCAGTAGTATGTTCGGGTACGAGCAGTACTTC. This sequence encodes CASSMFGYEQYF.

The CDR3 loop is CASSPSRQEETQYF. Written as DNA, the CDR3 is TGCGCCAGCAGCCCGTCCCGCCAGGAAGAGACCCAGTACTTC. V and J are TRBV5-1 and TRBJ2-5; D gene unclear. The CDR3 sequence is 14 residues long. In germline, CDR1 is SGHRS, CDR2 YFSETQ. V was clipped by 4 bases and J by 3 bases, with 13 bases between them.

This chain connects TRBV7-9 to TRBJ1-4; weak D call: TRBD1 (6 bases). Looked up from germline, CDR1 is SEHNR and CDR2 is FQNEAQ (reference sequence). CDR3 length: 15 amino acids. Trimming shortened V by 4 bases and J by 3 bases, and 12 bases separated the two germline ends. CDR3 loop: CASSYETGPNEKLFF. CDR3 bases: TGTGCCAGCAGCTATGAGACAGGACCTAATGAAAAACTGTTTTTT.

J is TRBJ2-7 and V is TRBV5-1, with TRBD1 identical over 9 bases. CDR1 is SGHRS, CDR2 YFSETQ, per germline. Trimming at V came to 0 bases and at J to 1 base, leaving 2 bases not matched to a gene. The CDR3 loop spans 15 amino acids. In nucleotides, the CDR3 is TGCGCCAGCAGCTTGGTAGGGACAGGGTCCTACGAGCAGTACTTC. Its protein is CASSLVGTGSYEQYF.

The chain combines TRBV6-6 with TRBJ2-7; perhaps TRBD1 as D (5 bases). Germline CDR1 and CDR2: MNHNY and SVGAGI (reference sequence). The CDR3 consists of 14 residues. V shed 2 bases and J shed 5 bases, with 13 bases lying between them. Here the CDR3 DNA reads TGTGCCAGCAGTTACAAATTTGACAGTGACGAGCAGTACTTC. It codes for CASSYKFDSDEQYF.